This T cell receptor (beta chain) is drawn from a study of OX40 agonist ivuxolimab in advanced cancers. About the study: Ivuxolimab, which patients received intravenously every 2 weeks, was dosed at 0.01 to 10 mg/kg. Study-wide points: CD4+ and CD8+ blood T cells expanded clonally by week 6 at 0.1 to 3.0 mg/kg. The antigens recognized by the expanded peripheral T cells, that is their antigen specificity, were not determined.

The length of the CDR3 is 13 residues. Germline V gene sequence: CDR1 SNHLY, CDR2 FYNNEI. V gave up 6 bases and J gave up 9 bases; unmatched junction bases: 3. Produced via immunoSEQ multiplex PCR; TCRdb's table is partial and in-frame only. The profile shows 50,000 to 70,000 clones, approximately 80% of them singletons. In the case of this clone: Its antigen is not identified.

This receptor was obtained from an adult with an advanced solid tumor such as melanoma, head and neck, liver or kidney cancer. This material consisted of CD4+ or CD8+ T cells sorted from blood, taken in a trial of the OX40 agonist ivuxolimab. V usage is TRBV2 and J usage is TRBJ1-6, with TRBD1 identical over 9 bases. The CDR3 loop reads CASRGQGGSPLHF. DNA for the CDR3: TGTGCCAGCAGGGGACAGGGTGGTTCACCCCTCCACTTT.